The rows below give T cell receptor beta chains drawn from one sample of a study of T cells in Graves' hyperthyroidism and ophthalmopathy. In TCRdb, the multiplex PCR reads were re-called with MiXCR into one record per CDR3 protein. The table has under 350,000 distinct CDR3 sequences, around 13% seen once. The specimen sequenced was blood. Receptor source: a middle-aged woman with Graves' hyperthyroidism. The CDR3 runs from the conserved cysteine through the conserved F or W. Each record gives: clone size, D gene, V gene, J gene, CDR3 DNA, CDR3 protein. D genes are given only for firm matches. Clone size is given for some rows only: seen once, a few or many times, or a class if the clone is expanded.

>many|-|TRBV24-1|TRBJ1-1
TGTGCCACCAGTAATGGGGGAGCAGCTTTCTTT
CATSNGGAAFF
>many|TRBD2|TRBV2|TRBJ2-5
TGTGCCAGCAAACTAGCGGGAGTAGAGACCCAGTACTTC
CASKLAGVETQYF
>many|TRBD2|TRBV3-1|TRBJ2-1
TGTGCCAGCAGCCAAGATACTAGCGGGTGGAATGAGCAGTTCTTC
CASSQDTSGWNEQFF
>many|-|TRBV10-3|TRBJ2-5
TGTGCCATCAGGGAGGGAATTGAAGAGACCCAGTACTTC
CAIREGIEETQYF
>-|TRBD2|TRBV6-1|TRBJ2-1
TGTGCCAGCAGACCGCGGGAGCGTTCCTACAATGAGCAGTTCTTC
CASRPRERSYNEQFF
>-|TRBD2|TRBV5-6|TRBJ2-1
TGTGCCAGCAGCTTGGAGGTAGCGGGGGGCTACAATGAGCAGTTCTTC
CASSLEVAGGYNEQFF
>many|TRBD2|TRBV20-1|TRBJ2-3
TGCAGTGCTAGAGATCAGGGGGGGACTAGCGGGAGCTCAGATACGCAGTATTTT
CSARDQGGTSGSSDTQYF
>many|-|TRBV2|TRBJ2-3
TGTGCCAGCCACCTCAGAAACACAGATACGCAGTATTTT
CASHLRNTDTQYF
>many|TRBD1|TRBV12-5|TRBJ1-5
TGTGCTAGTGGACCCGACAGGGAGCGACAGCCCCAGCATTTT
CASGPDRERQPQHF
>many|-|TRBV12-3/TRBV12-4|TRBJ1-2
TGTGCCAGCGCAGGGGTATATGGCTATGGCTACACCTTC
CASAGVYGYGYTF
>many|-|TRBV6-2/TRBV6-3|TRBJ2-2
TGTGCCAGCAGTTACGGGTCTACCGGGGAGCTGTTTTTT
CASSYGSTGELFF
>many|-|TRBV15|TRBJ2-5
TGTGCCACCAGCAGAGATTTTGATTCCCAGTACTTC
CATSRDFDSQYF
>many|-|TRBV27|TRBJ2-1
TGTGCCAGCAGTACAATTTCGAATGAGCAGTTCTTC
CASSTISNEQFF
>few|TRBD1|TRBV5-1|TRBJ2-6
TGCGCCAGCAGCTACAGGGGGGATGGGGCCAACGTCCTGACTTTC
CASSYRGDGANVLTF
>-|-|TRBV12-3/TRBV12-4|TRBJ2-6
TGTACCAGCAGTTCCCCGGGTGGGGCCAACGTCCTGACTTTC
CTSSSPGGANVLTF
>many|-|TRBV7-9|TRBJ1-3
TGTGCCAGCAGCTTAGGCCAAGGATCCGGAAACACCATATATTTT
CASSLGQGSGNTIYF
>-|-|TRBV7-8|TRBJ2-3
TGTGCCAGCAGCTCGACACCAAGCCTCACAGATACGCAGTATTTT
CASSSTPSLTDTQYF
>many|TRBD2|TRBV27|TRBJ2-3
TGTGCCAGTTCTATAGGGACTAGCGGGACTAGCACAGATACGCAGTATTTT
CASSIGTSGTSTDTQYF
>once|TRBD1|TRBV25-1|TRBJ2-7
TGTGCCAGCAGGGGACAGGGGGCTATCGAGCAGTACTTC
CASRGQGAIEQYF
>many|TRBD1|TRBV2|TRBJ2-2
TGTGCCAGCAGCCGGACAGGGGCCATGAACACCGGGGAGCTGTTTTTT
CASSRTGAMNTGELFF
>many|TRBD1|TRBV28|TRBJ2-7
TGTGCCAGCAGTTTATCCCTTCAGGGGGCGAAGGGCTACGAGCAGTACTTC
CASSLSLQGAKGYEQYF
>many|TRBD2|TRBV2|TRBJ2-1
TGTGCCAGCAGTGGAGTGAGCGGGAGGGGAAACAATGAGCAGTTCTTC
CASSGVSGRGNNEQFF
>many|TRBD2|TRBV6-1|TRBJ2-1
TGTGCCAGCAGTAGGCGGGAGGACTACAATGAGCAGTTCTTC
CASSRREDYNEQFF
>few|-|TRBV14|TRBJ2-2
TGTGCCAGCAGCCTCAGGGGAGGATACACCGGGGAGCTGTTTTTT
CASSLRGGYTGELFF
>-|TRBD2|TRBV7-2|TRBJ2-1
TGTGCCAGCAGCCCGACTAGCTGGGGAGAGCAGTTCTTC
CASSPTSWGEQFF
>many|TRBD2|TRBV7-2|TRBJ2-1
TGTGCCAGCAGCCGGACTAGCGGGACCAATGAGCAGTTCTTC
CASSRTSGTNEQFF
>many|TRBD1|TRBV18|TRBJ1-2
TGTGCCAGCTCACCGGGACAGGGAACGGAAGGCTACACCTTC
CASSPGQGTEGYTF
>many|TRBD1|TRBV10-3|TRBJ2-6
TGTGCCATCAGACAGGGGGCGAGCTCTGGGGCCAACGTCCTGACTTTC
CAIRQGASSGANVLTF
>many|-|TRBV11-2|TRBJ1-2
TGTGCCAGCAGCTTAGACAGGACCCCTAACTATGGCTACACCTTC
CASSLDRTPNYGYTF
>many|TRBD1|TRBV3-1|TRBJ1-1
TGTGCCAGCAGCCATGGGACAGGCACTGAAGCTTTCTTT
CASSHGTGTEAFF
>many|-|TRBV28|TRBJ2-5
TGTGCCAGCAGAGGGGAGGAAACCCAGTACTTC
CASRGEETQYF
>-|TRBD2|TRBV20-1|TRBJ2-2
TGCAGTGCCTGGACTAGCGGGAGCTCCGGGGAGCTGTTTTTT
CSAWTSGSSGELFF
>few|-|TRBV6-1|TRBJ2-1
TGTGCCAGCCAGGTAGGGCGGGAGCAGTTCTTC
CASQVGREQFF
>-|TRBD1|TRBV20-1|TRBJ1-6
TGCAGTGCTAGAGATACGGCTGGACAGGGACACTATTCACCCCTCCACTTT
CSARDTAGQGHYSPLHF
>many|-|TRBV28|TRBJ2-7
TGTGCCAGTTATTACTATCCGCAGCAGTACTTC
CASYYYPQQYF
>many|-|TRBV30|TRBJ1-2
TGTGCCTGGAGTGTACGAAACTATGGCTACACCTTC
CAWSVRNYGYTF
>-|TRBD1|TRBV12-3/TRBV12-4|TRBJ1-5
TGTGCCAGCAGTACTGACAGGGTTCTTCATCAGCCCCAGCATTTT
CASSTDRVLHQPQHF
>few|-|TRBV27|TRBJ2-7
TGTGCCAGCACTGGCGGGACTCCCTACGAGCAGTACTTC
CASTGGTPYEQYF
>many|-|TRBV11-2|TRBJ2-7
TGTGCCAGCAGCTTAGATCGCCCCTACGAGCAGTACTTC
CASSLDRPYEQYF
>-|-|TRBV6-2/TRBV6-3|TRBJ2-7
TGTGCCAGCAGTTACGCTACTACGGGGGACGAGCAGTACTTC
CASSYATTGDEQYF
>many|TRBD1|TRBV28|TRBJ2-5
TGTGCCAGCAGACAGGGGGCATTGGAGACCCAGTACTTC
CASRQGALETQYF
>-|-|TRBV30|TRBJ1-2
TGTGCCTGGAGTCCGGGGGCTTTGGGCTACACCTTC
CAWSPGALGYTF
>many|-|TRBV3-1|TRBJ1-2
TGTGCCAGCAGCCAAGGATGGTGGGGGCTTGATGGCTACACCTTC
CASSQGWWGLDGYTF
>many|-|TRBV6-1|TRBJ2-7
TGTGCCAGCAGTCTTCGGGACGGTGTCTACGAGCAGTACTTC
CASSLRDGVYEQYF
>many|-|TRBV7-9|TRBJ2-7
TGTGCCAGCAGCCCCCGAGGGGGGGCCATCGAGCAGTACTTC
CASSPRGGAIEQYF
>many|TRBD2|TRBV7-2|TRBJ2-5
TGTGCCAGCAGCTTTAGCGGGAGGGAGACCCAGTACTTC
CASSFSGRETQYF
>many|TRBD2|TRBV3-1|TRBJ2-1
TGTGCCAGCAGCCCAAGGGCAAGCGGGAGCCGCAATGAGCAGTTCTTC
CASSPRASGSRNEQFF
>many|-|TRBV4-2|TRBJ2-1
TGTGCCAGCAGTCCGTATTACAATGAGCAGTTCTTC
CASSPYYNEQFF
>-|TRBD1|TRBV7-6|TRBJ1-1
TGTGCCAGCAGCGCCACAGGGGTTGAAGCTTTCTTT
CASSATGVEAFF
>few|-|TRBV12-5|TRBJ1-1
TGTGCTAGTGCCACCCGGTCAGACACTGAAGCTTTCTTT
CASATRSDTEAFF